The 12 T cell receptor beta chains given below trace back to one sample, sequenced in a study of cytomegalovirus exposure and HLA in healthy donors. The PCR contained 60 Vbeta and 13 Jbeta primers. TCRdb's copy holds only in-frame clones and misses some; the assay was immunoSEQ multiplex PCR. Among 220,000 or so clones listed, 70% to 85% were seen once. Sequencing used PBMCs. All receptors derive from a male donor in good health and CMV-seronegative.

The chain combines TRBV19 with TRBJ2-2; 7 bases are shared with TRBD2. Germline-derived CDR1 and CDR2 are LNHDA and SQIVND (reference sequence). Trimming took 5 bases from V and 6 from J; bases not matched to a gene: 6. The CDR3 runs 14 residues. CDR3: CASSLLAAAGELFF. Written as DNA, the CDR3 is TGTGCCAGTAGTTTGCTAGCGGCTGCCGGGGAGCTGTTTTTT.

The chain has TRBV28 and TRBJ1-3, with a possible D match to TRBD1 (5 bases). The V gene's germline CDR1 is MDHEN and CDR2 SYDVKM. Trimming pared 6 bases from V and 0 bases from J, leaving 30 bases between. CDR3 length: 21 residues. CDR3 residues: CASSQVFGSSGLKSSGNTIYF. The CDR3 DNA sequence: TGTGCCAGCAGCCAAGTTTTCGGATCCTCGGGACTCAAGAGCTCTGGAAACACCATATATTTT.

This chain joins TRBV7-3 and TRBJ1-2; D ambiguous. The V and J ends lost 2 bases and 4 bases respectively, with 8 bases between them. The CDR3 extends over 13 amino acids. Germline values: CDR1 SGHTA, CDR2 FQGTGA. The CDR3 coding sequence is TGTGCCAGCAGCTTAGAGGAGCTCTATGGCTACACCTTC. This codes for CASSLEELYGYTF.

This clone was counted only a few times. The chain uses TRBV9 and TRBJ2-1; TRBD2 is a possible D gene (6 bases). Germline V CDR1 and CDR2: SGDLS, YYNGEE. The V end lost 0 bases, the J end lost 3 bases, and 19 bases lay between the germline ends. This CDR3 is 18 amino acids long. The CDR3 reads CASSVGFDGTPLYNEQFF. As DNA, the CDR3 is TGTGCCAGCAGCGTAGGTTTTGATGGGACTCCGCTCTACAATGAGCAGTTCTTC.

The chain recombines TRBV18 with TRBJ2-4, with D possibly TRBD2 on 6 matching bases. V was pared by 1 base and J by 7 bases, with 11 bases between. This CDR3 has 14 amino acids. The germline V gene encodes CDR1 KGHSH and CDR2 LQKENI. The CDR3 loop is CASSPREDGNIQYF. The CDR3 DNA follows: TGTGCCAGCTCACCACGGGAGGATGGTAACATTCAGTACTTC.

V is TRBV14 and J is TRBJ2-1; D gene ambiguous. The germline CDR1 and CDR2 sequences are SGHDN and FVKESK. The CDR3 is made up of 19 amino acids. Trimming stripped 0 bases from V and 0 bases from J, with 18 bases between. CDR3 loop: CASSQELPISPASYNEQFF. CDR3 in DNA: TGTGCCAGCAGCCAAGAACTCCCTATTAGCCCCGCCTCCTACAATGAGCAGTTCTTC.

V and J are TRBV11-2 and TRBJ2-2; 11 bases fit TRBD1. In germline, CDR1 is SGHAT, CDR2 FQNNGV. The CDR3 has 15 amino acids. J gave up 6 bases and V 7 bases, and 7 bases lay outside the gene matches. CDR3 protein: CASTWPGQGAGELFF. The CDR3 DNA reads as TGTGCCAGCACCTGGCCGGGACAGGGGGCCGGGGAGCTGTTTTTT.

The chain links TRBV5-1 to TRBJ2-7, with TRBD1 as a possible D gene (5 bases). Germline V gene data show CDR1 as SGHRS and CDR2 as YFSETQ. V was clipped by 0 bases and J by 4 bases, with 17 bases between them. CDR3 length: 16 residues. This CDR3 reads CASSLVPGQPPYEQYF. In nucleotides, the CDR3 is TGCGCCAGCAGCTTGGTCCCAGGACAACCCCCATACGAGCAGTACTTC. Together with reference TRBV5-1 and TRBJ2-7, the CDR3 gives the full variable domain: KAGVTQTPRYLIKTRGQQVTLSCSPISGHRSVSWYQQTPGQGLQFLFEYFSETQRNKGNFPGRFSGRQFSNSRSEMNVSTLELGDSALYLCASSLVPGQPPYEQYFGPGTRLTVT.

For this clone: Germline and junction disagree at one end, which may indicate a read error. This sequence joins TRBV7-9 and TRBJ2-3; 8 bases are a match to TRBD2. Germline assignment: CDR1 SEHNR and CDR2 FQNEAQ (reference sequence). The CDR3 runs to 14 residues. The CDR3 is CSSTQRERVDTQYF. CDR3 DNA: TGTTCCAGCACCCAGCGGGAGCGGGTAGATACGCAGTATTTT.

This clone was seen a handful of times. The chain links TRBV9 to TRBJ1-4; possibly TRBD1 for D (6 bases). V was clipped by 0 bases and J by 1 base, with 7 bases between them. This CDR3 has 15 amino acids. Germline V gene lookup returns CDR1 SGDLS and CDR2 YYNGEE. CDR3 nucleotides: TGTGCCAGCAGCGTAGAGGGACAAACTAATGAAAAACTGTTTTTT. Amino acid sequence: CASSVEGQTNEKLFF.

The chain carries TRBV2 and TRBJ2-7; TRBD2 is a possible D gene (6 bases). The germline V gene has CDR1 SNHLY and CDR2 FYNNEI. The CDR3 consists of 16 residues. V dropped 6 bases and J dropped 6 bases, with 24 bases sitting between them. The DNA for the CDR3 is TGTGCCAGCAGGAACCGGCTAGCGAGGGGAAAGGGCGAGCAGTACTTC. As protein: CASRNRLARGKGEQYF. Full variable domain (outside the CDR3, taken from reference TRBV2 and TRBJ2-7): EPEVTQTPSHQVTQMGQEVILRCVPISNHLYFYWYRQILGQKVEFLVSFYNNEISEKSEIFDDQFSVERPDGSNFTLKIRSTKLEDSAMYFCASRNRLARGKGEQYFGPGTRLTVT.

CDR3 sequence: CASSLVGGTGELFF. The DNA for the CDR3 is TGTGCCAGCAGCTTAGTAGGGGGCACCGGGGAGCTGTTTTTT. The rearrangement joins TRBV7-9 to TRBJ2-2; maybe TRBD1 (6 bases). CDR1 and CDR2 from the germline V gene are SEHNR and FQNEAQ (reference sequence). The CDR3 consists of 14 residues. Trimming left V 1 base short and J 4 bases short, with 7 bases between.